This is a list of T cell receptor beta chains from one sample in a study of T cells after yellow fever vaccination. MiXCR, applied by TCRdb to the 5' RACE reads, yields one record per CDR3 protein. This table has some 600,000 distinct CDR3 sequences, about a sixth appearing once. The sequences come from PBMCs, collected more than 4 days after the first yellow fever vaccination. These receptors were collected from a man younger than 30 who received the YFV17D yellow fever vaccine. CDR3s include the opening cysteine and the closing phenylalanine or tryptophan. A D gene is named only where the DNA matches it firmly. Expanded clones are given a class, and other clones once, few, many or no size at all.

J gene: TRBJ2-5
V gene: TRBV4-1
D gene: -
clone size: -
CDR3 DNA: TGCGCCAGCACAGTTGTGGGGGGGGCCCAAGAGACCCAGTACTTC
CDR3 protein: CASTVVGGAQETQYF

J gene: TRBJ1-4
V gene: TRBV15
D gene: TRBD1
clone size: -
CDR3 DNA: TGTGCCACCAGCAGGGACAGGGATGAAAAACTGTTTTTT
CDR3 protein: CATSRDRDEKLFF

J gene: TRBJ2-2
V gene: TRBV4-3
D gene: -
clone size: few
CDR3 DNA: TGCGCCAGCAGCCAATGGGCAGGGGGGCCCGGGGAGCTGTTTTTT
CDR3 protein: CASSQWAGGPGELFF

J gene: TRBJ2-1
V gene: TRBV12-3/TRBV12-4
D gene: TRBD2
clone size: -
CDR3 DNA: TGTGCCAGCAGTCTCGGGACTAGCGGGGGGATCGTTTACAATGAGCAGTTCTTC
CDR3 protein: CASSLGTSGGIVYNEQFF

J gene: TRBJ2-2
V gene: TRBV7-2
D gene: -
clone size: many
CDR3 DNA: TGTGCCAGCAGCTTAGTAGGGGTGGCCGGGGAGCTGTTTTTT
CDR3 protein: CASSLVGVAGELFF

J gene: TRBJ2-3
V gene: TRBV12-3/TRBV12-4
D gene: -
clone size: many
CDR3 DNA: TGTGCCAGCACCCAGGGGGGTGCAGATACGCAGTATTTT
CDR3 protein: CASTQGGADTQYF

J gene: TRBJ2-1
V gene: TRBV20-1
D gene: -
clone size: few
CDR3 DNA: TGCAGCGTTGGGGACCCCCGGGGGGAGCAGTTCTTC
CDR3 protein: CSVGDPRGEQFF

J gene: TRBJ2-1
V gene: TRBV2
D gene: TRBD2
clone size: -
CDR3 DNA: TGTGCCAGCAACCGACTAGCGCTGACTGAGCAGTTCTTC
CDR3 protein: CASNRLALTEQFF

J gene: TRBJ1-2
V gene: TRBV12-3/TRBV12-4
D gene: -
clone size: many
CDR3 DNA: TGTGCCAGCAGTTTAGGCGCAGGGTATGGCTACACCTTC
CDR3 protein: CASSLGAGYGYTF

J gene: TRBJ1-1
V gene: TRBV29-1
D gene: -
clone size: -
CDR3 DNA: TGCAGCGCTACCAGGACAGCTCAGAACACTGAAGCTTTCTTT
CDR3 protein: CSATRTAQNTEAFF

J gene: TRBJ2-5
V gene: TRBV5-1
D gene: -
clone size: many
CDR3 DNA: TGCGCCAGCCGAGACCAAGAGACCCAGTACTTC
CDR3 protein: CASRDQETQYF

J gene: TRBJ1-2
V gene: TRBV5-1
D gene: -
clone size: -
CDR3 DNA: TGCGCCAGCAGCCAGATCGAGGGCGGCGGCTACACCTTC
CDR3 protein: CASSQIEGGGYTF

J gene: TRBJ2-3
V gene: TRBV28
D gene: -
clone size: -
CDR3 DNA: TGTGCCAGCAGTTTTCCCGACAGGGATACGCAGTATTTT
CDR3 protein: CASSFPDRDTQYF